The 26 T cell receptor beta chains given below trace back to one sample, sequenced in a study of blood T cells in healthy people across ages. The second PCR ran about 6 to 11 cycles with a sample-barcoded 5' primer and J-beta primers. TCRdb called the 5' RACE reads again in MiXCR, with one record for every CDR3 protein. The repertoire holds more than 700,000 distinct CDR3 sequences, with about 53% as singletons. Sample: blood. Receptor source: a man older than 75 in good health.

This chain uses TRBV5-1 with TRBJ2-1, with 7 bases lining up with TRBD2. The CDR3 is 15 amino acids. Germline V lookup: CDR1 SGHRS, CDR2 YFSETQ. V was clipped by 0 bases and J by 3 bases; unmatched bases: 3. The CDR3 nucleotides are TGCGCCAGCAGCTTGGGGCAGCGGGACTACAATGAGCAGTTCTTC. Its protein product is CASSLGQRDYNEQFF.

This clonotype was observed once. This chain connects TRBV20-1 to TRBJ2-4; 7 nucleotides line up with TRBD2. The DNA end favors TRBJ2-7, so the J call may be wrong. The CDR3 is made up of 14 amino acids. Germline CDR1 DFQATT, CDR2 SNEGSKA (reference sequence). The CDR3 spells CSARVEGGAYEQYF. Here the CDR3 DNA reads TGCAGTGCTAGAGTCGAGGGAGGGGCCTACGAGCAGTACTTC.

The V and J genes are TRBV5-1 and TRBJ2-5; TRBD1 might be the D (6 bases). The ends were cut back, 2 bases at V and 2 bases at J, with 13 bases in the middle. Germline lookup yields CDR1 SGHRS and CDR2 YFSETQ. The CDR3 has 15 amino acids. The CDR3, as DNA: TGCGCCAGCAGCTTCTTAGGGGGACCTCAAGAGACCCAGTACTTC. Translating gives CASSFLGGPQETQYF.

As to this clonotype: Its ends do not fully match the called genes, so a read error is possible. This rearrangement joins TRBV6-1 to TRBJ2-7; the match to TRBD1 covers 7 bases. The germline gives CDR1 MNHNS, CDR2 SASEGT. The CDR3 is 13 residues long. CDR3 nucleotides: TGCGCCAGCAGTGATCCTGGGACAGACGAGCAGTACTTC. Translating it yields CASSDPGTDEQYF.

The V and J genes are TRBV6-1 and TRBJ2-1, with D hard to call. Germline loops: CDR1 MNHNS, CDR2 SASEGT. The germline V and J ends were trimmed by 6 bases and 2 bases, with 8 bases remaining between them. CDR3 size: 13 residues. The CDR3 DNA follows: TGTGCCAGCAGGACGGACCCCTACAATGAGCAGTTCTTC. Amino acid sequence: CASRTDPYNEQFF.

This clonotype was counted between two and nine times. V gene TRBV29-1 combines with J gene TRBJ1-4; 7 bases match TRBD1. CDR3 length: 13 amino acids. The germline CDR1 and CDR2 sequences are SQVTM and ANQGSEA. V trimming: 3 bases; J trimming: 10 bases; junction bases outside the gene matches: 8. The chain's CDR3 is CSVEIGQDGKLFF. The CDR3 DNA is TGCAGCGTTGAGATAGGACAGGATGGAAAACTGTTTTTT.

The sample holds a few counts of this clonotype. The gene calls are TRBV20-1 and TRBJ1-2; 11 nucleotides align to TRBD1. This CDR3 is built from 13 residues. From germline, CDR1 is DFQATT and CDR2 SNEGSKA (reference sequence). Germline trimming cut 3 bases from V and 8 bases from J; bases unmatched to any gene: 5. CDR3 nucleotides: TGCAGTGCTAGTCGGGACAGGGGGAGAGGCTACACCTTC. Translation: CSASRDRGRGYTF.

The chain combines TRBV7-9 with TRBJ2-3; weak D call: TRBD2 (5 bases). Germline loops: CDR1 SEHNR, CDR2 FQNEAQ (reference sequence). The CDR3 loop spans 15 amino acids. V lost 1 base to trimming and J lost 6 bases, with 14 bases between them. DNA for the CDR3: TGTGCCAGCAGCTTAGACGGCCGCGGCGGGGATACGCAGTATTTT. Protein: CASSLDGRGGDTQYF.

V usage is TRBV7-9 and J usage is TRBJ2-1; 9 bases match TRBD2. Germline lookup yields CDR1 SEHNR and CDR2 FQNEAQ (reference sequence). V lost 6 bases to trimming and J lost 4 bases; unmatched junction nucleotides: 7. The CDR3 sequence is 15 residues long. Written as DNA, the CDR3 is TGTGCCAGCAGGGCAACGGGACTAGCTTACAATGAGCAGTTCTTC. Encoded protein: CASRATGLAYNEQFF.

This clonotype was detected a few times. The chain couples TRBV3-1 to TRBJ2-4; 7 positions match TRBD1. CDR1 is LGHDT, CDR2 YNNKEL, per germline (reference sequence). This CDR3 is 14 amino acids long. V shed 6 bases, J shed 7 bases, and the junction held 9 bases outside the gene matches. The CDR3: CASSLRQGLNIQYF. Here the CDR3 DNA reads TGTGCCAGCAGTCTCAGACAGGGCTTGAACATTCAGTACTTC.

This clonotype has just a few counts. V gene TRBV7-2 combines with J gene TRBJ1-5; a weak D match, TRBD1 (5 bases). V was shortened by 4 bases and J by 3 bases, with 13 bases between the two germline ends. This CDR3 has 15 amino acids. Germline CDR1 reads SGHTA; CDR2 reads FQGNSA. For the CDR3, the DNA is TGTGCCAGCAGCTCCAGCGGGGGTCTCAATCAGCCCCAGCATTTT. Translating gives CASSSSGGLNQPQHF.

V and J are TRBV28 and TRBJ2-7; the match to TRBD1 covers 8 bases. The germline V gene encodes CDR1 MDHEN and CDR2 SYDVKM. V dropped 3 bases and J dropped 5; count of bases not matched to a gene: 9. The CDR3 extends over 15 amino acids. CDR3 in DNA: TGTGCCAGCAGTTTCCTCCAGGGGGCGAGGAACGAGCAGTACTTC. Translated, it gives CASSFLQGARNEQYF.

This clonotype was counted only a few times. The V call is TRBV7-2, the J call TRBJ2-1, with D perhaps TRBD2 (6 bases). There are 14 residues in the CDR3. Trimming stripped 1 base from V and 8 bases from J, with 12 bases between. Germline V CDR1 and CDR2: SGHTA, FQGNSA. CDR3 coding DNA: TGTGCCAGCAGCTTAGTTGCGGGATACGATGAGCAGTTCTTC. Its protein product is CASSLVAGYDEQFF.

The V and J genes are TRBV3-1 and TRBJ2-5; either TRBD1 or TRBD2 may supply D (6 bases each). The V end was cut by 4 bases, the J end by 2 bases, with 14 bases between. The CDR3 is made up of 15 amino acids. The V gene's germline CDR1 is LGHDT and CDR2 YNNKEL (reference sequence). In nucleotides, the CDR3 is TGTGCCAGCAGCCTAGGGGGGCGGCCGCAAGAGACCCAGTACTTC. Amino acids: CASSLGGRPQETQYF.

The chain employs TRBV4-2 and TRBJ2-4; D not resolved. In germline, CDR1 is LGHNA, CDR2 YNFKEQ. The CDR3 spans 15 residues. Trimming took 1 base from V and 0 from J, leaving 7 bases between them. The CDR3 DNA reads TGTGCCAGCAGCCAAGTACGGCTAGCCAAAAACATTCAGTACTTC. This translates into CASSQVRLAKNIQYF.

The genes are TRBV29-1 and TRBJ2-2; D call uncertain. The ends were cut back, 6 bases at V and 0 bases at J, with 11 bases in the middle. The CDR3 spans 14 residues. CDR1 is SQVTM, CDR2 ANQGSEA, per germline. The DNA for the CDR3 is TGCAGCGTCCAGAGCCAAACGAACACCGGGGAGCTGTTTTTT. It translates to CSVQSQTNTGELFF.

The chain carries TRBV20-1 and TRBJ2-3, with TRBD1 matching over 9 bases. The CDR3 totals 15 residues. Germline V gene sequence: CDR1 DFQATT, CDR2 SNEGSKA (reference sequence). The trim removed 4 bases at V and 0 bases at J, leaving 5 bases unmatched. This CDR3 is CSATSGTGSTDTQYF. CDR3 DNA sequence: TGCAGTGCTACCTCCGGGACAGGGAGCACAGATACGCAGTATTTT.

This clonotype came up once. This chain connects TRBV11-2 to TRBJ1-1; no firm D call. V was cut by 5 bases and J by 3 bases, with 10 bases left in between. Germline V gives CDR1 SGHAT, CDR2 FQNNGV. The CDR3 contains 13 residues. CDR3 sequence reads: CASSPASYTEAFF. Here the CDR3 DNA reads TGTGCCAGCAGCCCCGCATCGTACACTGAAGCTTTCTTT.

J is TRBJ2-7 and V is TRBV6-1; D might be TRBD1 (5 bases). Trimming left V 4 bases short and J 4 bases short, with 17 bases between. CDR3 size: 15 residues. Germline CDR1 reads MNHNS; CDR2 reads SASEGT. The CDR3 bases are TGTGCCAGCAGTGGTTTGGACACGACTCGGTACGAGCAGTACTTC. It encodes CASSGLDTTRYEQYF.

CDR3: CASSSEDGDIQYF. CDR3 in DNA: TGTGCCAGCAGTTCCGAGGATGGGGACATTCAGTACTTC. The V call is TRBV6-5, the J call TRBJ2-4; D is unclear. Looked up from germline, CDR1 is MNHEY and CDR2 is SVGAGI. The CDR3 is 13 amino acids. Trimming removed 4 bases at V and 8 bases at J, with 12 bases between.

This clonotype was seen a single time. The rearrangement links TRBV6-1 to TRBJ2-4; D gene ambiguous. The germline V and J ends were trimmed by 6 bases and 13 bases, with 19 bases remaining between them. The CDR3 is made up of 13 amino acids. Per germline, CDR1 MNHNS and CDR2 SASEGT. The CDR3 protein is CASSRDQLREQYF. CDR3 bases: TGTGCCAGCAGCCGCGACCAGTTACGAGAGCAGTACTTC.

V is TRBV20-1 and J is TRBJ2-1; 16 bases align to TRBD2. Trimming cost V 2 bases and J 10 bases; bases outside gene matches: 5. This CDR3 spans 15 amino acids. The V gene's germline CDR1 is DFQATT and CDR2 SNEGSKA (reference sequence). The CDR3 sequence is CSARRGTSGRGEQFF. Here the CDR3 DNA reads TGCAGTGCTAGACGCGGGACTAGCGGGAGGGGAGAGCAGTTCTTC.

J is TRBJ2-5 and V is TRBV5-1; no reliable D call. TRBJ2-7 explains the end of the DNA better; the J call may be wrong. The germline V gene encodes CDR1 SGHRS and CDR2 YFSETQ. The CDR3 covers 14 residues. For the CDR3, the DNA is TGCGCCAGCAGCTCCCTAGGAAGATCGGACGAGCAGTACTTC. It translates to CASSSLGRSDEQYF.

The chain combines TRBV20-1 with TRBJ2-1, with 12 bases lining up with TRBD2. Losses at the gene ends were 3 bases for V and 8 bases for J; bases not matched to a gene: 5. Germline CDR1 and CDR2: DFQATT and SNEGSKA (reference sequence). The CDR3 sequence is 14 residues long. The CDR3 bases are TGCAGTGCTAGGACTAGCGGGAGACAGTATGAGCAGTTCTTC. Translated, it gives CSARTSGRQYEQFF.

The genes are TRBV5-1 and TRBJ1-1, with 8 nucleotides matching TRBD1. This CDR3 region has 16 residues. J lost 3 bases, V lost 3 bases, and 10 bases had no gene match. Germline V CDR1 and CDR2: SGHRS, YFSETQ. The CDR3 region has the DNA TGCGCCAGCAGCTCACATGGACAGGGCGTGGACACTGAAGCTTTCTTT. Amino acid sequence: CASSSHGQGVDTEAFF. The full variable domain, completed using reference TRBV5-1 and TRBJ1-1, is KAGVTQTPRYLIKTRGQQVTLSCSPISGHRSVSWYQQTPGQGLQFLFEYFSETQRNKGNFPGRFSGRQFSNSRSEMNVSTLELGDSALYLCASSSHGQGVDTEAFFGQGTRLTVV.

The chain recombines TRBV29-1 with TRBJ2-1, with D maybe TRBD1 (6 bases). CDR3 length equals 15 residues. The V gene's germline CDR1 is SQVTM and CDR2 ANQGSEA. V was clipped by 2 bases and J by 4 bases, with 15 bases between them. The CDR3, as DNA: TGCAGCGTTGAACCAGGGGCAGATCTTTACAATGAGCAGTTCTTC. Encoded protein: CSVEPGADLYNEQFF.